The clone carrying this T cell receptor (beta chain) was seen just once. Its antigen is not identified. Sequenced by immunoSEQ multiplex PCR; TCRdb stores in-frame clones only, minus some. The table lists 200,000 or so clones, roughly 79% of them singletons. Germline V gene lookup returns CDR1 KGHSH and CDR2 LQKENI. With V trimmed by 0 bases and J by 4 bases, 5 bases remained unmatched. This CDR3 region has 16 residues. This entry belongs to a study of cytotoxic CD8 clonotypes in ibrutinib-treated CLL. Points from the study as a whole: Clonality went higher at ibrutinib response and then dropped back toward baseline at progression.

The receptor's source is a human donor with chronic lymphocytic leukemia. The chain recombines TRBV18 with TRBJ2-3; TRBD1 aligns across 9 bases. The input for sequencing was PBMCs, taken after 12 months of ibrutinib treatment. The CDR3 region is CASSPPRQGVADTQYF. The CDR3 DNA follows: TGTGCCAGCTCACCACCGAGACAGGGGGTCGCAGATACGCAGTATTTT.